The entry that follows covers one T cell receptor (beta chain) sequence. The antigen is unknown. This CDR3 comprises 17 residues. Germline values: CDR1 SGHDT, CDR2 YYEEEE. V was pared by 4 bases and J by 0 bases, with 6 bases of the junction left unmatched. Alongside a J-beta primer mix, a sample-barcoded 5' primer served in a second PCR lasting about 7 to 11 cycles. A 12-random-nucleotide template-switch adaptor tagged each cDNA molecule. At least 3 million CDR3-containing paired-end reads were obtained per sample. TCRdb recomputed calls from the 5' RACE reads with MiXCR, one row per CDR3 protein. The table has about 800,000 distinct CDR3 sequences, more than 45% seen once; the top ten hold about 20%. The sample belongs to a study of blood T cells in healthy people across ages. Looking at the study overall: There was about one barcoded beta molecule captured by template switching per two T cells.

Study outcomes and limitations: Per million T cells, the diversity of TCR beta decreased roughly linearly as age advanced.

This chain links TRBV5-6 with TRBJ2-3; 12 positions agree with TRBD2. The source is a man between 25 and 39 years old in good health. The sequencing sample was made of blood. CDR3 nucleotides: TGTGCCAGCAGCACGCCCGGACTAGCGGGGAGCACAGATACGCAGTATTTT. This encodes CASSTPGLAGSTDTQYF.